These 16 T cell receptor beta chains share one sample of origin, sequenced in a study of blood T cell repertoires in COVID-19. Repertoires were generated with immunoSEQ multiplex PCR, while TCRdb's copy carries only in-frame clones and drops some. The sample has about 280,000 clones; approximately 85% are singletons. Sequenced material: PBMCs or T cells enriched from blood (not recorded which). All receptors derive from a woman aged 25 to 39 who had recovered from COVID-19.

V gene TRBV10-3 combines with J gene TRBJ1-5, with TRBD1 identical over 9 bases. Germline V lookup: CDR1 ENHRY, CDR2 SYGVKD. The ends lost 3 bases at V and 3 bases at J; junction bases unmatched: 3. The CDR3 contains 15 residues. The CDR3 here is CAISERTGDNQPQHF. CDR3 nucleotides: TGTGCCATCAGTGAAAGGACAGGGGACAATCAGCCCCAGCATTTT.

The rearrangement links TRBV4-1 to TRBJ2-5, with 8 bases aligning to TRBD2. The CDR3 is 14 residues long. After removal of 3 bases from V and 4 bases from J, the junction contained 4 bases not matched to a gene. CDR1 and CDR2 from the germline V gene are MGHRA and YSYEKL. CDR3 residues: CASSHPGGGETQYF. CDR3 in DNA: TGCGCCAGCAGCCATCCGGGAGGGGGAGAGACCCAGTACTTC.

This chain uses TRBV14 with TRBJ2-7; maybe TRBD2 (6 bases). The V gene lost 5 bases and the J gene lost 6 bases, with 11 bases spanning the gap. Germline V gene sequence: CDR1 SGHDN, CDR2 FVKESK. This CDR3 is 12 amino acids long. The CDR3 DNA sequence: TGTGCCAGCAGCGGAGGGTCTGGCGAGCAGTACTTC. It translates to CASSGGSGEQYF.

The chain combines TRBV29-1 with TRBJ2-7, with 9 positions matching TRBD1. Germline CDR1 and CDR2: SQVTM and ANQGSEA. Trimming removed 5 bases from V and 2 bases from J; junction bases left unmatched: 1. The CDR3 covers 12 residues. The CDR3 DNA reads TGCAGCGTTAGGACAGGGGCCTACGAGCAGTACTTC. Protein sequence: CSVRTGAYEQYF.

V and J are TRBV28 and TRBJ2-7, with 13 positions matching TRBD2. V lost 5 bases, J lost 3 bases, and 19 bases stayed unmatched. The CDR3 is made up of 20 amino acids. CDR1 is MDHEN, CDR2 SYDVKM, per germline. This CDR3 is CASSGLVRTSGSSRNYEQYF. Written as DNA, the CDR3 is TGTGCCAGCAGTGGACTAGTTAGGACTAGCGGGAGTTCTAGAAACTACGAGCAGTACTTC. The full variable domain, with the rest looked up from reference TRBV28 and TRBJ2-7, is DVKVTQSSRYLVKRTGEKVFLECVQDMDHENMFWYRQDPGLGLRLIYFSYDVKMKEKGDIPEGYSVSREKKERFSLILESASTNQTSMYLCASSGLVRTSGSSRNYEQYFGPGTRLTVT.

The chain combines TRBV9 with TRBJ2-3, with a weak D call TRBD2 (7 bases). The CDR3 runs to 16 residues. V was cut by 0 bases and J by 4 bases, with 15 bases left in between. Germline CDR1 is SGDLS and CDR2 is YYNGEE. CDR3 region: CASSVGGHGGPDTQYF. CDR3 in DNA: TGTGCCAGCAGCGTAGGGGGCCACGGGGGGCCAGATACGCAGTATTTT.

The rearrangement joins TRBV4-1 to TRBJ2-5, with 13 positions matching TRBD2. J lost 5 bases, V lost 0 bases, and 15 bases had no gene match. The CDR3 has 20 residues. The germline V gene has CDR1 MGHRA and CDR2 YSYEKL. The CDR3 spells CASSQEPANGLAGVRETQYF. CDR3 DNA: TGCGCCAGCAGCCAAGAACCCGCGAACGGACTAGCGGGGGTTAGGGAGACCCAGTACTTC.

The chain is built from TRBV27 and TRBJ1-3, with a possible D match to TRBD1 (6 bases). This CDR3 has 15 amino acids. V was shortened by 5 bases and J by 0 bases, with 11 bases between the two germline ends. CDR1 and CDR2 from the germline V gene are MNHEY and SMNVEV (reference sequence). CDR3 nucleotides: TGTGCCAGCAGTCCGAGGACAGCCTCTGGAAACACCATATATTTT. It codes for CASSPRTASGNTIYF.

The V call is TRBV9, the J call TRBJ1-1; 7 positions agree with TRBD1. Trimming at V came to 3 bases and at J to 1 base, leaving 9 bases not matched to a gene. This CDR3 spans 16 amino acids. CDR1 is SGDLS, CDR2 YYNGEE, per germline. The DNA of the CDR3 is TGTGCCAGCAGCGAAGGGGGACAGATAGGGAACACTGAAGCTTTCTTT. It specifies CASSEGGQIGNTEAFF.

The chain combines TRBV11-2 with TRBJ2-5; D gene unclear. Germline V CDR1 and CDR2: SGHAT, FQNNGV. The CDR3 has 11 residues. Trimming removed 4 bases at V and 5 bases at J, with 5 bases between. The CDR3 loop is CASSSPETQYF. The CDR3 coding sequence is TGTGCCAGCAGCTCCCCGGAGACCCAGTACTTC. The whole variable domain, remainder taken from reference TRBV11-2 and TRBJ2-5, is EAGVAQSPRYKIIEKRQSVAFWCNPISGHATLYWYQQILGQGPKLLIQFQNNGVVDDSQLPKDRFSAERLKGVDSTLKIQPAKLEDSAVYLCASSSPETQYFGPGTRLLVL.

The gene calls are TRBV28 and TRBJ2-3, with 8 bases fitting TRBD1. This CDR3 has 16 residues. The ends lost 7 bases at V and 6 bases at J; junction bases unmatched: 15. The V gene's germline CDR1 is MDHEN and CDR2 SYDVKM. This CDR3 reads CASIPQGYRGKDTQYF. In DNA form, the CDR3 reads TGTGCCAGCATTCCTCAGGGGTACAGGGGGAAGGATACGCAGTATTTT.

The chain carries TRBV2 and TRBJ2-3; no definite D call. Trimming left V 7 bases short and J 2 bases short, with 4 bases between. Germline V lookup: CDR1 SNHLY, CDR2 FYNNEI. The CDR3 has 11 residues. The CDR3 coding sequence is TGTGCCAGCACCAACACAGATACGCAGTATTTT. Its translation: CASTNTDTQYF. The complete variable domain, with remaining parts taken from reference TRBV2 and TRBJ2-3, reads EPEVTQTPSHQVTQMGQEVILRCVPISNHLYFYWYRQILGQKVEFLVSFYNNEISEKSEIFDDQFSVERPDGSNFTLKIRSTKLEDSAMYFCASTNTDTQYFGPGTRLTVL.

The rearrangement links TRBV6-2 or TRBV6-3 to TRBJ1-1; possible D gene TRBD1, 6 bases. Trimming left V 2 bases short and J 0 bases short, with 13 bases between. Germline V CDR1 and CDR2: MNHEY, SVGEGT. This CDR3 is built from 16 residues. The CDR3 DNA reads TGTGCCAGCAGTTACACAGGGTACCGGATGAACACTGAAGCTTTCTTT. Residues: CASSYTGYRMNTEAFF.

The rearrangement joins TRBV19 to TRBJ1-4; tentative D call: TRBD1 (5 bases). The CDR3 has 13 residues. V lost 5 bases and J 3 bases, leaving 7 bases between the germline ends. The germline V gene has CDR1 LNHDA and CDR2 SQIVND (reference sequence). CDR3 region: CASSLGPNEKLFF. The CDR3 nucleotides read TGTGCCAGTAGTTTGGGGCCTAATGAAAAACTGTTTTTT.

The J gene is TRBJ2-3, the V gene TRBV5-4, with TRBD2 matching over 9 bases. Trimming at V came to 3 bases and at J to 1 base, leaving 9 bases not matched to a gene. The CDR3 sequence is 17 residues long. CDR1 is SGHNT and CDR2 is YYREEE in the germline V gene (reference sequence). The CDR3 loop reads CASSSPIGGRGTDTQYF. CDR3 DNA: TGTGCCAGCAGCTCCCCGATTGGCGGGAGGGGCACAGATACGCAGTATTTT. The full variable domain, in which reference TRBV5-4 and TRBJ2-3 provide the parts outside the CDR3, is ETGVTQSPTHLIKTRGQQVTLRCSSQSGHNTVSWYQQALGQGPQFIFQYYREEENGRGNFPPRFSGLQFPNYSSELNVNALELDDSALYLCASSSPIGGRGTDTQYFGPGTRLTVL.

The chain carries TRBV2 and TRBJ2-7; possibly TRBD1 for D (6 bases). The V gene lost 6 bases and the J gene lost 4 bases, with 13 bases spanning the gap. CDR3 length: 13 residues. CDR1 and CDR2 (germline): SNHLY, FYNNEI. CDR3 DNA sequence: TGTGCCAGCAGCGCCGGGACAAGTTACGAGCAGTACTTC. Translating gives CASSAGTSYEQYF.